This T cell receptor beta chain was profiled in a study of CD4 T cells in relation to SARS-CoV-2 and coronaviruses. Study at large: TCR beta CDR3s were sequenced after approximately 9-day antigen culture of PBMCs. Study-wide results and limits: No donor gave both pre-pandemic and post-infection samples.

Unexposed donor CD4+ T cells date from about 2010-2019, before the COVID-19 pandemic. The cells were cultured for roughly 11 days before CD4+ T cells were isolated. Testing used SARS-CoV-2 S/N and four cold-coronavirus spikes on unexposed-donor CD4+ T cells, cells permitting. On this clone itself: The antigen is not known.

Trimming removed 4 bases at V and 12 bases at J, with 13 bases between. Germline V gene lookup returns CDR1 GTSNPN and CDR2 SVGIG (reference sequence). CDR3 length: 11 residues. Repertoires were generated with immunoSEQ multiplex PCR, while TCRdb's copy carries only in-frame clones and drops some. The sample lists tens of thousands of clones, 76% occurring once. This receptor was obtained from a human donor in good health. The J gene is TRBJ2-1, the V gene TRBV30; weak D call: TRBD1 (6 bases). Sequencing used CD4+ T cells from PBMCs, cultured in vitro. The CDR3 reads CAWTTVRGQFF. As DNA, the CDR3 is TGTGCCTGGACGACGGTCAGGGGGCAGTTCTTC.